This paragraph covers one T cell receptor (beta chain) sequence. Antigen specificity is unknown. These data come from a study of cytomegalovirus exposure and HLA in healthy donors. Vbeta (60) and Jbeta (13) primers were used in the PCR. Assay used: immunoSEQ multiplex PCR; TCRdb lists only in-frame clones, some missing. The sample has 95,000 to 110,000 clones; approximately 79% are singletons. Germline V gene data show CDR1 as SGDLS and CDR2 as YYNGEE. The V and J ends lost 4 bases and 13 bases, in that order; junction bases with no gene match: 11. The CDR3 length is 13 residues. Findings and caveats of the study: Researchers left out some V segments, among them TRBV6-2 and TRBV6-3, as indistinguishable. In a later analysis, specific HLA alleles were associated with more than 15,000 TCR beta sequences at a 0.05 false discovery rate. Accurate prediction of HLA-A and HLA-B alleles (for most subjects) was reportedly achieved from TCR beta sequences.

The J gene is TRBJ2-3, the V gene TRBV9; 8 bases line up with TRBD1. Material: PBMCs. The clonotype was recovered from a man between 18 and 29 years old in good health and CMV-seronegative. This CDR3 reads CASSLKSDRAKYF. In DNA form, the CDR3 reads TGTGCCAGCAGCCTCAAATCGGACAGGGCAAAGTATTTT. The full variable domain, its missing parts supplied by reference TRBV9 and TRBJ2-3, is DSGVTQTPKHLITATGQRVTLRCSPRSGDLSVYWYQQSLDQGLQFLIQYYNGEERAKGNILERFSAQQFPDLHSELNLSSLELGDSALYFCASSLKSDRAKYFGPGTRLTVL.